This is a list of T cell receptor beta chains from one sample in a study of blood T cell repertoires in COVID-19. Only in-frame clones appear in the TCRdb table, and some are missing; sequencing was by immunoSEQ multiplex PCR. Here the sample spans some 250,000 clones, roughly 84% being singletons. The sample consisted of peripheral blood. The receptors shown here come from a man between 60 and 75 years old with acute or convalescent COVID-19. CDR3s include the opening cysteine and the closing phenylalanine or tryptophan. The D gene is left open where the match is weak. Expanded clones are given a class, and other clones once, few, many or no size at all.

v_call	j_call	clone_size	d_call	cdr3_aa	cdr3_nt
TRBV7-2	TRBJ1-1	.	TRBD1	CASSLDRRKTEAFF	TGTGCCAGCAGCTTGGACAGGAGAAAGACTGAAGCTTTCTTT
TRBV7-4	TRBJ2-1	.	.	CASSSTGEESYNEQFF	TGTGCCAGCAGCTCTACAGGGGAGGAATCCTACAATGAGCAGTTCTTC
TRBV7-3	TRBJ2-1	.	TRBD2	CASSRMVAGGQFF	TGTGCCAGCAGCCGAATGGTGGCGGGGGGTCAGTTCTTC
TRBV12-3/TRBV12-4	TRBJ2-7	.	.	CASSLRTTYEQYF	TGTGCCAGCAGTTTGCGCACGACCTACGAGCAGTACTTC
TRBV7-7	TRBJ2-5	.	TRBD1	CASSADRGRETQYF	TGTGCTAGCAGCGCGGACAGGGGTCGGGAGACCCAGTACTTC
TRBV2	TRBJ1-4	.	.	CASRGSPNEKLFF	TGTGCCAGCAGGGGGAGTCCCAATGAAAAACTGTTTTTT
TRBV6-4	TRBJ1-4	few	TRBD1	CASSSGTGETNEKLFF	TGTGCCAGCAGCTCCGGGACAGGGGAAACTAATGAAAAACTGTTTTTT
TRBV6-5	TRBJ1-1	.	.	CASSQMYTEAFF	TGTGCCAGCAGCCAAATGTACACTGAAGCTTTCTTT
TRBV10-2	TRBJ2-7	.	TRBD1	CASSGTIGQASYEQYF	TGCGCCAGCAGTGGGACCATCGGACAGGCATCCTACGAGCAGTACTTC
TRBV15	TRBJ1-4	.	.	CATSSPNEKLFF	TGTGCCACCAGCAGCCCGAATGAAAAACTGTTTTTT
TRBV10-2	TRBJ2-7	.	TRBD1	CASRGTGSYEQYF	TGCGCCAGCAGGGGGACAGGGTCCTACGAGCAGTACTTC
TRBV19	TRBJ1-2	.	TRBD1	CASKPEPDRAYGYTF	TGTGCCAGTAAGCCCGAACCGGACAGGGCCTATGGCTACACCTTC
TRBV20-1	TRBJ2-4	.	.	CSASRQSQAKNIQYF	TGCAGTGCTAGTAGACAGTCCCAGGCCAAAAACATTCAGTACTTC
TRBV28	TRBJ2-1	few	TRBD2	CASSPALAGYNEQFF	TGTGCCAGCAGTCCTGCACTAGCGGGATACAATGAGCAGTTCTTC
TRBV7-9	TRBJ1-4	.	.	CASSLKGLEKLFF	TGTGCCAGCAGCTTAAAGGGGTTGGAAAAACTGTTTTTT
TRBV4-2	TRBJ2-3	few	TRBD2	CASSQPSGGVADTQYF	TGTGCCAGCAGCCAGCCTAGCGGGGGGGTGGCAGATACGCAGTATTTT
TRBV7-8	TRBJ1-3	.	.	CASSSDRPSGNTIYF	TGTGCCAGCAGCTCTGACAGGCCCTCTGGAAACACCATATATTTT
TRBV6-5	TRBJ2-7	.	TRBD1	CATLTGQAYEQYF	TGTGCCACTTTAACGGGACAGGCCTACGAGCAGTACTTC
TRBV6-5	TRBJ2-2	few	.	CASSYTVSGELFF	TGTGCCAGCAGTTATACAGTGTCCGGGGAGCTGTTTTTT
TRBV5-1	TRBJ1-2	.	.	CASSLGQPKLNYGYTF	TGCGCCAGCAGCTTGGGACAGCCCAAATTAAACTATGGCTACACCTTC
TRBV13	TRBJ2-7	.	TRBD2	CASLLAGVREQYF	TGTGCCAGCCTCCTAGCGGGAGTTCGTGAGCAGTACTTC
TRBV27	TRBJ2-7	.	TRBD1	CASSLSTGGASYEQYF	TGTGCCAGCAGTTTGTCAACAGGGGGCGCTTCCTACGAGCAGTACTTC
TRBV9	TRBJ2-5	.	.	CASSVEDYHPFQETQYF	TGTGCCAGCAGCGTAGAGGACTACCACCCCTTCCAAGAGACCCAGTACTTC
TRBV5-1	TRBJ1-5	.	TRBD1	CASSLEGQGRQPQHF	TGCGCCAGCAGCTTGGAGGGACAGGGACGTCAGCCCCAGCATTTT
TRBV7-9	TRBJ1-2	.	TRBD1	CASSLGQGGYTF	TGTGCCAGCAGCTTAGGACAGGGTGGCTACACCTTC
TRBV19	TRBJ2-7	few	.	CATQLSSGTLYEQYF	TGTGCCACCCAACTATCCTCCGGGACACTTTACGAGCAGTACTTC
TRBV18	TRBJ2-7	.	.	CASSPGAGHYEQYF	TGTGCCAGCTCACCTGGAGCGGGACACTACGAGCAGTACTTC
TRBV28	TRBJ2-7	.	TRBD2	CASSSPWTSGRDEQYF	TGTGCCAGCAGTTCTCCCTGGACTAGCGGGAGGGACGAGCAGTACTTC
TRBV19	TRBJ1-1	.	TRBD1	CASGQGRQAFF	TGTGCCAGTGGACAGGGTCGGCAAGCTTTCTTT
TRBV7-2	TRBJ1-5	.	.	CASSLAASGHQPQHF	TGTGCCAGCAGCTTAGCCGCGTCAGGGCATCAGCCCCAGCATTTT
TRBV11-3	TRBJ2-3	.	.	CASSLAGGHTDTQYF	TGTGCCAGCAGCTTAGCGGGGGGCCACACAGATACGCAGTATTTT
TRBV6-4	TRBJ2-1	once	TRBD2	CASSDSWLAGNNEQFF	TGTGCCAGCAGTGACTCCTGGCTAGCGGGAAACAATGAGCAGTTCTTC
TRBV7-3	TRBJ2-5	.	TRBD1	CASSPSGQVSQETQYF	TGTGCCAGCAGCCCGTCCGGACAGGTATCGCAAGAGACCCAGTACTTC
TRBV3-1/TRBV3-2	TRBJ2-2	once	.	CASSPPTGANTGELFF	TGTGCCAGCAGCCCCCCGACAGGAGCGAACACCGGGGAGCTGTTTTTT
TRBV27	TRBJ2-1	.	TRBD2	CASSVWPPIAGGQAYNEQFF	TGTGCCAGCAGTGTATGGCCCCCGATAGCGGGGGGTCAAGCCTACAATGAGCAGTTCTTC
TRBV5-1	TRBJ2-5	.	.	CASSLLNQETQYF	TGCGCCAGCAGCTTGCTAAACCAAGAGACCCAGTACTTC
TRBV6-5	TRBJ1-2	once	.	CASRGVSYGYTF	TGTGCCAGCAGAGGGGTATCCTATGGCTACACCTTC
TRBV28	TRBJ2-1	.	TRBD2	CASSWTSGYSYNEQFF	TGTGCCAGCAGTTGGACTAGCGGATACTCCTACAATGAGCAGTTCTTC
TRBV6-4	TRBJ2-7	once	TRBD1	CASSDSSDRALVYEQYF	TGTGCCAGCAGTGACTCGAGTGACAGGGCGTTAGTGTACGAGCAGTACTTC
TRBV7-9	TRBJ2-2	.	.	CASSLGRGDGELFF	TGTGCCAGCAGCTTAGGAAGGGGTGACGGGGAGCTGTTTTTT
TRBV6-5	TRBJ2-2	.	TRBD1	CASQTGAANTGELFF	TGTGCCAGCCAAACAGGGGCCGCAAACACCGGGGAGCTGTTTTTT
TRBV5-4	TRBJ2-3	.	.	CASSSRGGAKVGTDTQYF	TGTGCCAGCAGCTCACGAGGGGGGGCCAAGGTCGGAACAGATACGCAGTATTTT
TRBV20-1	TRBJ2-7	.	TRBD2	CSASATSGSYEQYF	TGCAGTGCTAGTGCTACTAGCGGAAGCTACGAGCAGTACTTC
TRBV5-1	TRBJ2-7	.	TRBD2	CASSLVLAANYEQYF	TGCGCCAGCAGCTTGGTTCTAGCGGCTAACTACGAGCAGTACTTC
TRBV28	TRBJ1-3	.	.	CASSYRRGGSDTIYF	TGTGCCAGCAGCTATCGGAGGGGGGGCAGTGACACCATATATTTT
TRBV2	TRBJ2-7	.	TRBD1	CASRGRQGGSYEQYF	TGTGCCAGCAGGGGTAGACAGGGGGGCTCCTACGAGCAGTACTTC
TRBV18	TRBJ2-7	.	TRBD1	CASSPGQGPAYEQYF	TGTGCCAGCTCACCTGGACAGGGACCAGCGTACGAGCAGTACTTC
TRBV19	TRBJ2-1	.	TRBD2	CASSITGLAGGPSSYNEQFF	TGTGCCAGTAGTATAACAGGGCTAGCGGGGGGCCCGAGCTCCTACAATGAGCAGTTCTTC
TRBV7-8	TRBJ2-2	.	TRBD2	CASSLNVGAGVAGELFF	TGTGCCAGCAGCTTAAATGTAGGCGCGGGAGTGGCCGGGGAGCTGTTTTTT
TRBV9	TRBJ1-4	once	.	CASSSDRENEKLFF	TGTGCCAGCAGCTCCGACAGAGAGAATGAAAAACTGTTTTTT
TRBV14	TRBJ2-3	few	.	CASSQEKGLDTQYF	TGTGCCAGCAGCCAAGAGAAGGGGTTGGATACGCAGTATTTT
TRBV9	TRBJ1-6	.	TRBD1	CASSGPNRGGSPLHF	TGTGCCAGCAGCGGCCCTAACAGGGGTGGTTCACCCCTCCACTTT
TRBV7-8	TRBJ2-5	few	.	CASSPSSGVQETQYF	TGTGCCAGCAGCCCATCGTCGGGGGTCCAAGAGACCCAGTACTTC
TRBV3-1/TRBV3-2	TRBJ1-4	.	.	CASRGWEDEKLFF	TGTGCCAGCAGGGGATGGGAGGATGAAAAACTGTTTTTT
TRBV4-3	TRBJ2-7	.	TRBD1	CASSSRDSTTYEQYF	TGCGCCAGCAGCTCCCGGGACAGTACCACCTACGAGCAGTACTTC